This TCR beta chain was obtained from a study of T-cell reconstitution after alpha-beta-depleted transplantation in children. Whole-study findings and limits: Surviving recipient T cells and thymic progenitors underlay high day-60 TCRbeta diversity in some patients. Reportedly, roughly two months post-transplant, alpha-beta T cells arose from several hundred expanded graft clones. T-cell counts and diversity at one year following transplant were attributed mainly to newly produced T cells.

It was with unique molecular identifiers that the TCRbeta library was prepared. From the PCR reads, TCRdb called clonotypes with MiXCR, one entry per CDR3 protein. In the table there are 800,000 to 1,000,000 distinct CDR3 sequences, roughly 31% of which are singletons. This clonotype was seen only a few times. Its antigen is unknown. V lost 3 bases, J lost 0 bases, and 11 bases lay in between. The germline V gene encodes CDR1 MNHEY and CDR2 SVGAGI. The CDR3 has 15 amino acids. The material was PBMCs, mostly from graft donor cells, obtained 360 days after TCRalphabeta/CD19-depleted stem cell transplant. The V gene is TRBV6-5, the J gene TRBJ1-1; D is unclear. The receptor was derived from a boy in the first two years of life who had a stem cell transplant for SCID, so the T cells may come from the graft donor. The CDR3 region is CASSYRGQVNTEAFF. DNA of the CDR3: TGTGCCAGCAGTTATAGAGGGCAGGTGAACACTGAAGCTTTCTTT.